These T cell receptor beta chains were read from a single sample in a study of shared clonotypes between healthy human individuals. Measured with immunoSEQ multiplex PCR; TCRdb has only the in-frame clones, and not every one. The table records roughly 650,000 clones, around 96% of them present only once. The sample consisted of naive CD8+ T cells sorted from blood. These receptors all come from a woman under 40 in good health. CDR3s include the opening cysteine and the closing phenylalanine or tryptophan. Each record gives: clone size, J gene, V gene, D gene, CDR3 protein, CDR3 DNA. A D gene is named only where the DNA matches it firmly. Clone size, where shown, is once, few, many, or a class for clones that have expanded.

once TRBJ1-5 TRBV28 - CASSLVGAGQPQHF TGTGCCAGCAGTTTAGTAGGAGCAGGTCAGCCCCAGCATTTT
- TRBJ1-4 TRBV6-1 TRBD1 CASSEDRGFEKLFF TGTGCCAGCAGTGAGGACAGGGGGTTTGAAAAACTGTTTTTT
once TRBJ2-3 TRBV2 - CASSEQKDSTDTQYF TGTGCCAGCAGTGAACAGAAAGATAGCACAGATACGCAGTATTTT
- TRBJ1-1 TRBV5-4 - CASSLSSVAEAFF TGTGCCAGCAGCTTGAGTAGTGTGGCTGAAGCTTTCTTT
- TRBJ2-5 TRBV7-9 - CASAGYEGEETQYF TGTGCCAGCGCGGGATATGAGGGGGAAGAGACCCAGTACTTC
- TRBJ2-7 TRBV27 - CASSYTPDDYEQYF TGTGCCAGCAGTTATACTCCGGACGACTACGAGCAGTACTTC
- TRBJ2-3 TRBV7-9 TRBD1 CASSLRDRGRGTQYF TGTGCCAGCAGCCTCCGGGACAGGGGGCGGGGGACGCAGTATTTT
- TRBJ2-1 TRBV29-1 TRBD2 CSVSIAGGSYNEQFF TGCAGCGTGAGTATAGCGGGGGGCTCCTACAATGAGCAGTTCTTC
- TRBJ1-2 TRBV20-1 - CSAEREGGYTF TGCAGTGCTGAGAGGGAAGGGGGCTACACCTTC
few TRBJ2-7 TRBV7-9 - CASSLGTLEQYF TGTGCCAGCAGCTTAGGGACACTCGAGCAGTACTTC
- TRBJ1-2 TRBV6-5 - CASSPGPRGLGYTF TGTGCCAGCAGTCCGGGACCGAGGGGCCTTGGCTACACCTTC
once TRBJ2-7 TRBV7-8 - CASSTPLGGPGEQYF TGTGCCAGCAGCACACCACTGGGGGGGCCAGGTGAGCAGTACTTC
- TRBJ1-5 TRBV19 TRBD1 CASGGILGTGETQPQHF TGTGCCAGTGGGGGGATTCTCGGGACAGGGGAAACTCAGCCCCAGCATTTT
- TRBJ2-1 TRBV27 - CASSLSSLANSYNEQFF TGTGCCAGCAGTTTATCGAGTCTAGCGAACTCCTACAATGAGCAGTTCTTC
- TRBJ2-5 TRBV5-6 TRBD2 CASSPPVLTSKETQYF TGTGCCAGCAGCCCGCCGGTTTTGACTAGCAAGGAGACCCAGTACTTC
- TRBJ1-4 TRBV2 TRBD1 CASSGRDSATNEKLFF TGTGCCAGCAGTGGCCGGGACAGTGCAACTAATGAAAAACTGTTTTTT
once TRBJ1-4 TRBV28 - CASTRGMEKLFF TGTGCCAGCACGAGAGGGATGGAAAAACTGTTTTTT
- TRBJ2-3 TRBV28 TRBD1 CASSLAGQGLDTDTQYF TGTGCCAGCAGTTTGGCCGGACAGGGGCTAGACACAGATACGCAGTATTTT
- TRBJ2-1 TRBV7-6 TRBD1 CASSTNPGQGNNEQFF TGTGCCAGCAGCACTAACCCGGGACAGGGGAACAATGAGCAGTTCTTC
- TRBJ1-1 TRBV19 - CASTVVSGRGNTEAFF TGTGCCAGTACTGTGGTCTCGGGCAGGGGAAACACTGAAGCTTTCTTT
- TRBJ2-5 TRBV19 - CASRSQTGQETQYF TGTGCCAGCCGATCACAGACAGGCCAAGAGACCCAGTACTTC
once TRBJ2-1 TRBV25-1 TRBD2 CASSGSSGGYNEQFF TGTGCCAGCAGTGGATCGTCGGGGGGTTACAATGAGCAGTTCTTC
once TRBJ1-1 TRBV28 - CASTPPERVWRVNTEAFF TGTGCCAGCACCCCGCCGGAGAGGGTATGGCGTGTGAACACTGAAGCTTTCTTT
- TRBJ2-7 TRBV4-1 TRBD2 CASSTGGMGYEQYF TGCGCCAGCAGTACGGGGGGGATGGGCTACGAGCAGTACTTC
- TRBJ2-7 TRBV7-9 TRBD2 CASSLSRTSPNYEQYF TGTGCCAGCAGCTTAAGTCGGACTAGTCCTAACTACGAGCAGTACTTC
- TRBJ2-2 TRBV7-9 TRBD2 CASRPSGRNTGELFF TGTGCCAGCAGGCCTAGCGGGAGGAACACCGGGGAGCTGTTTTTT
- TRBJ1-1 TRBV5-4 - CASSLAPSAGTEAFF TGTGCCAGCAGCTTGGCCCCATCCGCGGGCACTGAAGCTTTCTTT
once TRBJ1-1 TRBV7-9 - CASGEGDVEAFF TGTGCCAGCGGAGAAGGAGACGTTGAAGCTTTCTTT
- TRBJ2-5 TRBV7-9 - CASSLAPQETQYF TGTGCCAGCAGCTTAGCGCCCCAAGAGACCCAGTACTTC
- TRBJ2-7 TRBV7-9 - CASSPFRSGVYEQYF TGTGCCAGCAGCCCTTTCAGGTCAGGGGTATACGAGCAGTACTTC
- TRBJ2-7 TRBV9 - CASSLAGGAGRDEQYF TGTGCCAGCAGCCTAGCAGGCGGGGCGGGAAGAGACGAGCAGTACTTC
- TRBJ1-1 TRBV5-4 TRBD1 CASSPAGTVNTEAFF TGTGCCAGCAGCCCTGCCGGGACAGTGAACACTGAAGCTTTCTTT
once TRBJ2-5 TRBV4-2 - CASSQVGEETQYF TGTGCCAGCAGCCAAGTAGGCGAAGAGACCCAGTACTTC
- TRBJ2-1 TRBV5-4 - CASSRPGASYNEQFF TGTGCCAGCAGTCGTCCGGGGGCCTCCTACAATGAGCAGTTCTTC
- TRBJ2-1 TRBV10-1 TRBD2 CASGDLAGGLGNEQFF TGCGCCAGCGGGGACTTAGCGGGAGGGCTTGGCAATGAGCAGTTCTTC
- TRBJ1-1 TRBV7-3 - CASSPGGTEAFF TGTGCCAGCAGCCCCGGCGGCACTGAAGCTTTCTTT
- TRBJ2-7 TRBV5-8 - CASSVGGYEQYF TGTGCCAGCAGCGTCGGGGGCTACGAGCAGTACTTC
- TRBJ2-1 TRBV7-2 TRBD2 CASSETSGSYNEQFF TGTGCCAGCAGCGAGACTAGCGGATCCTACAATGAGCAGTTCTTC
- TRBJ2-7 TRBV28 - CASSLFGPSGEQYF TGTGCCAGCAGTTTATTTGGACCTTCGGGGGAGCAGTACTTC
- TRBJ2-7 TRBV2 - CASRETMDYPDEQYF TGTGCCAGCAGGGAGACGATGGACTACCCCGACGAGCAGTACTTC
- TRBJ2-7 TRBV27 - CASSGSVELYEQYF TGTGCCAGCAGTGGGTCAGTGGAACTCTACGAGCAGTACTTC
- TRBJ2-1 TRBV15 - CATSRDYGDFWYEQFF TGTGCCACCAGCAGAGATTACGGGGACTTTTGGTATGAGCAGTTCTTC
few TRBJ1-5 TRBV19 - CASPGTALWHF TGTGCCAGTCCCGGGACGGCCCTCTGGCATTTT